A selection of T cell receptor beta chains follows, all from one sample in a study of blood T cell repertoires in COVID-19. Some clones are missing from TCRdb's copy, which holds only in-frame ones; the method was immunoSEQ multiplex PCR. The data contain around 250,000 clones, 80% to 90% of them seen just once; the ten biggest clones take up approximately 4%. The sample was PBMCs or T cells enriched from blood (not recorded which). The receptors derive from a woman under 40 with acute COVID-19. Each CDR3 is given with its conserved first and last residue. A D gene is named only where the DNA matches it firmly. Expanded clones are given a class, and other clones once, few, many or no size at all.

j_call: TRBJ2-1; clone_size: -; v_call: TRBV7-2; d_call: -; cdr3_nt: TGTGCCAGCAGCACCGAGAGAGCGGCGTACAATGAGCAGTTCTTC; cdr3_aa: CASSTERAAYNEQFF
j_call: TRBJ2-7; clone_size: -; v_call: TRBV3-1/TRBV3-2; d_call: TRBD1; cdr3_nt: TGTGCCAGCAGCCAAGTATTAAGGACAGGCTATACCTACGAGCAGTACTTC; cdr3_aa: CASSQVLRTGYTYEQYF
j_call: TRBJ2-7; clone_size: -; v_call: TRBV5-6; d_call: -; cdr3_nt: TGTGCCAGCAGCTCAACTAGCAGCCGACCATACGAGCAGTACTTC; cdr3_aa: CASSSTSSRPYEQYF
j_call: TRBJ1-1; clone_size: -; v_call: TRBV7-2; d_call: TRBD1; cdr3_nt: TGTGCCGTCAGGCAGGGGGGCATGAACACTGAAGCTTTCTTT; cdr3_aa: CAVRQGGMNTEAFF
j_call: TRBJ2-7; clone_size: -; v_call: TRBV27; d_call: -; cdr3_nt: TGTGCCAGCAGCATAGGGGGGGCCTCCTACGAGCAGTACTTC; cdr3_aa: CASSIGGASYEQYF
j_call: TRBJ2-7; clone_size: -; v_call: TRBV30; d_call: TRBD1; cdr3_nt: TGTGCCTGGAGTGCTAAGACAGGGACCCGATACGAGCAGTACTTC; cdr3_aa: CAWSAKTGTRYEQYF
j_call: TRBJ1-5; clone_size: -; v_call: TRBV15; d_call: -; cdr3_nt: TGTGCCACCAGCAGAGGAACAGGATTGGGCAATCAGCCCCAGCATTTT; cdr3_aa: CATSRGTGLGNQPQHF
j_call: TRBJ2-2; clone_size: once; v_call: TRBV19; d_call: TRBD2; cdr3_nt: TGTGCCAGTAGATCGGGACTAGCGGGAGATCACGGGGAGCTGTTTTTT; cdr3_aa: CASRSGLAGDHGELFF
j_call: TRBJ2-3; clone_size: -; v_call: TRBV7-9; d_call: TRBD2; cdr3_nt: TGTGCCAGCAGCTTTCAGCCGGGACTAGCGGGAGAGGCAGATACGCAGTATTTT; cdr3_aa: CASSFQPGLAGEADTQYF
j_call: TRBJ2-7; clone_size: -; v_call: TRBV5-1; d_call: TRBD2; cdr3_nt: TGCGCCAGCAGCTCGGGGACTAGCGGGAGGCAGAGCTCCTACGAGCAGTACTTC; cdr3_aa: CASSSGTSGRQSSYEQYF
j_call: TRBJ2-2; clone_size: -; v_call: TRBV13; d_call: TRBD1; cdr3_nt: TGTGCCAGCAGTTTCCTTCGCGACAGGGCTGGCACCGGGGAGCTGTTTTTT; cdr3_aa: CASSFLRDRAGTGELFF
j_call: TRBJ2-2; clone_size: -; v_call: TRBV14; d_call: -; cdr3_nt: TGTGCCAGCAGCCAAGATTCGGGGTTAGCCACCGGGGAGCTGTTTTTT; cdr3_aa: CASSQDSGLATGELFF
j_call: TRBJ1-1; clone_size: -; v_call: TRBV5-1; d_call: -; cdr3_nt: TGCGCCAGCAGCTTGGCCGGGGGTATAGGGAACACTGAAGCTTTCTTT; cdr3_aa: CASSLAGGIGNTEAFF
j_call: TRBJ1-5; clone_size: -; v_call: TRBV28; d_call: TRBD1; cdr3_nt: TGTGCCAGCAGTTTAGCGGGACAGGGCCCTCAGCCCCAGCATTTT; cdr3_aa: CASSLAGQGPQPQHF
j_call: TRBJ1-6; clone_size: -; v_call: TRBV28; d_call: -; cdr3_nt: TGTGCCAGCAGTTTATATGTCCCAGGTTGGCATTCACCCCTCCACTTT; cdr3_aa: CASSLYVPGWHSPLHF